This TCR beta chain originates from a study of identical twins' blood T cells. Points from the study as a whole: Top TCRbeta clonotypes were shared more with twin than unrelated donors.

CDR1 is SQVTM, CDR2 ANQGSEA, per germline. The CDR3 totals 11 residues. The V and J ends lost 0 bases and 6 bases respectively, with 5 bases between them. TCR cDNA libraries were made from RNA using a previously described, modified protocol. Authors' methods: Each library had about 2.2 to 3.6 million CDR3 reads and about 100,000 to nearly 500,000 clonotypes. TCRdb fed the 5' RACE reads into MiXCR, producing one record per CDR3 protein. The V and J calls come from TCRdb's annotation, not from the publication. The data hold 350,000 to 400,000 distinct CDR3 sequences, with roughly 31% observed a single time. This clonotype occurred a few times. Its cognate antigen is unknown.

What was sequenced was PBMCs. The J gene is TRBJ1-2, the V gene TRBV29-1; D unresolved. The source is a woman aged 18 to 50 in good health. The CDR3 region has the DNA TGCAGCGTTGAAGAACGGGATGGCTACACCTTC. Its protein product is CSVEERDGYTF.